The entry that follows covers one TCR beta chain sequence. Its cognate antigen is unknown. This sample stems from a study of vaccination and CD4 T cells after COVID-19. The overall study: Cultures serving as controls received a peptide pool (CEFX or HIV-1 Nef) or no peptide.

This CDR3 is 15 amino acids long. The V and J ends lost 5 bases and 5 bases, in that order; junction bases with no gene match: 10. Germline-derived CDR1 and CDR2 are SEHNR and FQNEAQ (reference sequence). Cultured CD4+ T cell DNA underwent sequencing with the Oncomine TCR Beta short-read assay. Extraction of genomic DNA was performed on cultured CD4+ T cells. TCRdb ran MiXCR on the PCR reads and lists one entry per CDR3 protein. The profile shows about 9,100 distinct CDR3 sequences, about 44% of them singletons. Treatment reported: roughly 11-day PBMC culture with coronavirus spike peptide pools or control peptides (ViraFEST assay). It was before the COVID-19 pandemic (2011-2018) that the unexposed donor's CD4+ T cells were collected. Cultures of PBMCs, around 2 million per well, were set up with around 9.7 IU/ml IL-2 and 8 to 10 ug/ml peptide pools. Overall study results and limits: In convalescent patients, 304 of 307 vaccine-specific clones were spike mono-reactive. The study found median SARS-CoV-2-reactive clonotypes rising from 21 to 38, not significantly.

Specimen: CD4+ T cells from blood, cultured in vitro. This chain connects TRBV7-9 to TRBJ2-5; 8 bases agree with TRBD1. The receptor was derived from a human donor in good health. CDR3 sequence: CASSQPGGPRETQYF. CDR3 sequence (DNA): TGTGCCAGCAGCCAGCCAGGGGGCCCTCGGGAGACCCAGTACTTC.